Following are 14 T cell receptor beta chains from one sample sequenced in a study of CD8+CD57+ T cells in acquired aplastic anemia. The template used for profiling TCR beta VDJ and CDR3 was genomic DNA. TCRdb independently ran MiXCR on the reads; one entry per CDR3 protein. The sample has 150,000 to 200,000 distinct CDR3 sequences; around 45% are singletons. Sequenced material: sorted CD4+, CD8+, or CD8+CD57+ T cells (not recorded which) from PBMCs. These receptors all stem from a human donor in good health.

The chain is built from TRBV24-1 and TRBJ2-2, with TRBD2 as a possible D gene (7 bases). Germline V gives CDR1 KGHDR, CDR2 SFDVKD. V shed 11 bases and J shed 0 bases, with 21 bases lying between them. The CDR3 contains 17 residues. The DNA of the CDR3 is TGTGCCAGCAGCGTAGTGCGAGGGGGGGCGAACACCGGGGAGCTGTTTTTT. The encoded protein is CASSVVRGGANTGELFF.

The chain links TRBV7-8 to TRBJ2-1, with unresolved D. Germline CDR1 reads SGHVS; CDR2 reads FQNEAQ. V lost 2 bases and J lost 5, with 13 bases in between. The CDR3 runs to 15 residues. The CDR3 nucleotides are TGTGCCAGCAGCTTATTGGCGGCATCTAACAATGAGCAGTTCTTC. Translation: CASSLLAASNNEQFF.

This rearrangement joins TRBV19 to TRBJ1-1, with TRBD1 matching 7 bases. V shed 3 bases and J 4 bases; nucleotides not matched to a gene: 5. From germline, CDR1 is LNHDA and CDR2 SQIVND (reference sequence). The CDR3 length is 14 residues. CDR3 nucleotides: TGTGCCAGTAGTATTACAGGGGCAAGCACTGAAGCTTTCTTT. Its protein is CASSITGASTEAFF.

This chain connects TRBV20-1 to TRBJ2-5, with a possible D match to TRBD2 (6 bases). Trimming took off 1 base at V and 5 bases at J, with 14 bases between the two ends. From germline, CDR1 is DFQATT and CDR2 SNEGSKA (reference sequence). The CDR3 loop spans 14 amino acids. CDR3 DNA sequence: TGCAGTGCTAGAGTAATTAGCGGATCGGAGACCCAGTACTTC. This codes for CSARVISGSETQYF.

This chain links TRBV12-3 or TRBV12-4 with TRBJ1-6; weak D call: TRBD1 (5 bases). This CDR3 spans 14 amino acids. The ends were cut back, 5 bases at V and 6 bases at J, with 11 bases in the middle. As DNA, the CDR3 is TGTGCCAGCAGTCTGGGGCAGGCTAATTCACCCCTCCACTTT. Its translation: CASSLGQANSPLHF.

The chain is built from TRBV10-3 and TRBJ2-7, with a tentative D call TRBD1 (6 bases). Germline CDR1 and CDR2: ENHRY and SYGVKD. V lost 4 bases, J lost 2 bases, and 9 bases lay in between. CDR3 length equals 13 residues. The CDR3 DNA sequence: TGTGCCATCAGTGTGCAGGGGCCCTACGAGCAGTACTTC. It is translated as CAISVQGPYEQYF.

The rearrangement uses TRBV7-9 and TRBJ2-7; D remains unclear. CDR1 SEHNR and CDR2 FQNEAQ come from the germline V gene (reference sequence). V gave up 1 base and J gave up 3 bases, with 7 bases separating them. The CDR3 spans 13 residues. The CDR3 spells CASSLDGHYEQYF. The CDR3 nucleotides are TGTGCCAGCAGCTTAGACGGGCACTACGAGCAGTACTTC. The full variable domain, its missing parts supplied by reference TRBV7-9 and TRBJ2-7, is DTGVSQNPRHKITKRGQNVTFRCDPISEHNRLYWYRQTLGQGPEFLTYFQNEAQLEKSRLLSDRFSAERPKGSFSTLEIQRTEQGDSAMYLCASSLDGHYEQYFGPGTRLTVT.

Regarding this clonotype: Germline is not matched at one junction end, which may reflect a read error. The rearrangement links TRBV6-5 to TRBJ2-7, with TRBD1 matching over 7 bases. The CDR3 sequence is 17 residues long. Germline V lookup: CDR1 MNHEY, CDR2 SVGAGI. Here the CDR3 DNA reads TGTGCCAACAGTTACTCTCGTTTCGGGACAGCCTCCTCCGAGCAGTACTTC. Protein: CANSYSRFGTASSEQYF.

CDR3 sequence: CASSSQGQGSYEQYF. Here the CDR3 DNA reads TGTGCCAGCAGTTCCCAGGGACAGGGTTCATACGAGCAGTACTTC. The chain links TRBV28 to TRBJ2-7, with TRBD1 matching 9 bases. Trimming took 4 bases from V and 4 from J; bases not matched to a gene: 8. Germline V CDR1 and CDR2: MDHEN, SYDVKM. The CDR3 loop spans 15 amino acids.

The V gene is TRBV29-1, the J gene TRBJ2-5; TRBD1 might be the D (6 bases). V lost 6 bases and J lost 5, with 16 bases in between. Per germline, CDR1 SQVTM and CDR2 ANQGSEA. CDR3 length: 13 residues. CDR3 region: CSVSPGVRETQYF. CDR3 nucleotide sequence: TGCAGCGTGAGTCCAGGGGTTAGGGAGACCCAGTACTTC.

The CDR3 region is CASLQARGTEAFF. CDR3 bases: TGTGCCAGCCTCCAAGCAAGGGGCACTGAAGCTTTCTTT. V gene TRBV7-2 combines with J gene TRBJ1-1; a possible D gene is TRBD1 (5 bases). From germline, CDR1 is SGHTA and CDR2 FQGNSA. The V and J ends lost 8 bases and 4 bases respectively, with 14 bases between them. The CDR3 consists of 13 residues.

The V call is TRBV19, the J call TRBJ1-1, with D hard to call. In germline, CDR1 is LNHDA, CDR2 SQIVND (reference sequence). The CDR3 contains 16 residues. V dropped 5 bases and J dropped 0 bases, with 16 bases sitting between them. The CDR3: CASSARPGAMNTEAFF. The DNA of the CDR3 is TGTGCCAGTAGTGCTCGCCCAGGCGCCATGAACACTGAAGCTTTCTTT.

This clonotype was picked up many times. The chain combines TRBV19 with TRBJ2-5; no clear D. CDR3 length equals 11 residues. V lost 4 bases and J 4 bases, leaving 4 bases between the germline ends. CDR1 LNHDA and CDR2 SQIVND come from the germline V gene (reference sequence). The CDR3: CASSNAETQYF. As DNA, the CDR3 is TGTGCCAGTAGTAATGCAGAGACCCAGTACTTC.

The table lists this clonotype with a few counts. The CDR3 loop reads CASSLVAGGPPYEQYF. CDR3 DNA sequence: TGTGCCAGCAGCTTAGTGGCAGGGGGCCCCCCCTACGAGCAGTACTTC. The genes are TRBV7-8 and TRBJ2-7; 8 bases agree with TRBD1. The junction had 7 bases not matched to a gene; V was cut back by 1 base and J by 2 bases. The germline CDR1 and CDR2 sequences are SGHVS and FQNEAQ. CDR3 size: 16 residues.